These 18 T cell receptor beta chains share one sample of origin, sequenced in a study of identical twins. TCRdb re-derived calls from the 5' RACE reads in MiXCR, one entry per CDR3 protein. The profile shows about 660,000 distinct CDR3 sequences, roughly 8% of them singletons. These data are also associated with another study on yellow fever vaccine responses in identical twins.

Sequenced sample: PBMCs. These receptors were taken from a woman in her late teens or twenties in good health.

The rearrangement joins TRBV13 to TRBJ2-2; the match to TRBD1 covers 10 bases. With 5 bases clipped from V and 6 bases from J, the junction kept 12 bases outside the gene matches. The CDR3 has 17 amino acids. Per the germline V gene, CDR1 is PRHDT and CDR2 is FYEKMQ (reference sequence). CDR3 region: CASSGNPGQGFPGELFF. The CDR3 nucleotides read TGTGCCAGCAGCGGGAACCCGGGACAGGGGTTCCCCGGGGAGCTGTTTTTT.

The chain recombines TRBV28 with TRBJ1-2; D call uncertain. Germline V gene sequence: CDR1 MDHEN, CDR2 SYDVKM. V lost 6 bases and J 4 bases, leaving 12 bases between the germline ends. This CDR3 is built from 13 residues. The CDR3 nucleotides read TGTGCCAGCAGGGACGGTGGGTTCTATGGCTACACCTTC. It is translated as CASRDGGFYGYTF.

This clonotype was counted ten times or more. V usage is TRBV20-1 and J usage is TRBJ1-4; D is uncertain. The germline V and J ends were trimmed by 7 bases and 0 bases, with 3 bases remaining between them. The CDR3 length is 11 residues. Germline values: CDR1 DFQATT, CDR2 SNEGSKA (reference sequence). The CDR3 sequence: CSGTTNEKLFF. DNA of the CDR3: TGCAGTGGGACAACTAATGAAAAACTGTTTTTT.

The chain has TRBV29-1 and TRBJ1-5; D possibly corresponds to TRBD1 (5 bases). CDR3 length: 12 residues. V was pared by 6 bases and J by 7 bases, with 13 bases between. From germline, CDR1 is SQVTM and CDR2 ANQGSEA. CDR3 nucleotides: TGCAGCGTCGGGGGAATCGGCCAGCCCCAGCATTTT. This sequence encodes CSVGGIGQPQHF.

At least ten counts were recorded for this clonotype. The rearrangement joins TRBV14 to TRBJ2-1; 10 bases map to TRBD2. The ends lost 7 bases at V and 2 bases at J; junction bases unmatched: 8. Germline CDR1 is SGHDN and CDR2 is FVKESK. The CDR3 is 16 amino acids. CDR3 sequence reads: CASTRTSGEAYNEQFF. CDR3 coding DNA: TGTGCCAGCACAAGGACTAGCGGAGAAGCCTACAATGAGCAGTTCTTC.

CDR3 DNA: TGCGCCAGCCCGTCTGAGGACGAGCAGTACTTC. Amino acids: CASPSEDEQYF. The gene calls are TRBV5-1 and TRBJ2-7; D remains unclear. The CDR3 contains 11 residues. The V and J ends lost 7 bases and 5 bases respectively, with 10 bases between them. Germline V gene lookup returns CDR1 SGHRS and CDR2 YFSETQ.

V usage is TRBV7-2 and J usage is TRBJ2-3; 7 bases fit TRBD1. V lost 4 bases and J lost 2; bases outside the gene matches: 3. CDR3 size: 14 residues. Per the germline V gene, CDR1 is SGHTA and CDR2 is FQGNSA. The CDR3 nucleotides are TGTGCCAGCAGCTGGGACAGAGTCACAGATACGCAGTATTTT. Translation: CASSWDRVTDTQYF.

This clonotype was detected only a few times. V gene TRBV12-3 or TRBV12-4 combines with J gene TRBJ1-1, with D unresolved. The CDR3 extends over 13 amino acids. Between the trimmed V and J ends, which lost 8 bases and 0 bases, there was a span of 10 bases. The CDR3 region is CASVSWVNTEAFF. The CDR3 bases are TGTGCCAGCGTCTCGTGGGTGAACACTGAAGCTTTCTTT.

The chain carries TRBV10-3 and TRBJ2-7, with D hard to call. CDR1 is ENHRY, CDR2 SYGVKD, per germline. Trimming stripped 2 bases from V and 0 bases from J, with 11 bases between. This CDR3 spans 15 amino acids. CDR3 in DNA: TGTGCCATCAGTGAGGGACCCCCGAGCTCCTACGAGCAGTACTTC. As protein: CAISEGPPSSYEQYF.

This sequence joins TRBV7-9 and TRBJ2-5, with a tentative D call TRBD1 (6 bases). Deletions cut 5 bases from V and 4 bases from J, with 11 bases between. CDR1 SEHNR and CDR2 FQNEAQ come from the germline V gene (reference sequence). The CDR3 extends over 13 amino acids. The CDR3 sequence: CASSPTGSETQYF. The CDR3 region has the DNA TGTGCCAGCAGCCCTACAGGGTCAGAGACCCAGTACTTC.

V usage is TRBV18 and J usage is TRBJ2-3, with 7 bases aligning to TRBD1. The CDR3 sequence is 14 residues long. Germline V gives CDR1 KGHSH, CDR2 LQKENI. The junction had 3 bases not matched to a gene; V was cut back by 0 bases and J by 6 bases. The chain's CDR3 is CASSPPPTGDTQYF. The CDR3 DNA reads TGTGCCAGCTCACCACCCCCGACAGGGGATACGCAGTATTTT.

The chain joins TRBV6-2 or TRBV6-3 to TRBJ2-7; TRBD1 agrees at 8 bases. Trimming removed 0 bases from V and 4 bases from J; junction bases left unmatched: 5. The length of the CDR3 is 15 residues. Germline CDR1 reads MNHEY; CDR2 reads SVGEGT. CDR3 DNA: TGTGCCAGCAGTTACTCAGCGGACAGGGCTTACGAGCAGTACTTC. It yields the protein CASSYSADRAYEQYF.

V usage is TRBV6-2 or TRBV6-3 and J usage is TRBJ2-2, with TRBD2 as a possible D gene (6 bases). CDR3 length: 13 amino acids. Between the trimmed V and J ends, which lost 9 bases and 5 bases, there was a span of 13 bases. The germline V gene has CDR1 MNHEY and CDR2 SVGEGT. The CDR3 spells CASLDGGTGELFF. CDR3 coding DNA: TGTGCCAGTTTAGACGGGGGAACCGGGGAGCTGTTTTTT.

This clonotype was found a few times. This sequence joins TRBV5-1 and TRBJ2-3, with D uncertain. CDR3 size: 15 residues. V shed 4 bases and J shed 0 bases, with 12 bases lying between them. Germline V CDR1 and CDR2: SGHRS, YFSETQ. CDR3 nucleotide sequence: TGCGCCAGCAGCCCCGATGACTCGAGCACAGATACGCAGTATTTT. This codes for CASSPDDSSTDTQYF.

This clonotype was counted only a few times. The rearrangement links TRBV6-2 or TRBV6-3 to TRBJ2-1; 10 bases are a match to TRBD1. Germline CDR1 and CDR2: MNHEY and SVGEGT. The CDR3 consists of 18 residues. Unmatched junction bases numbered 15, after V lost 9 bases and J lost 1 base. Here the CDR3 DNA reads TGTGCCAGTTCTATGGGGACAGGGGACTTTTTTTCCTACAATGAGCAGTTCTTC. This encodes CASSMGTGDFFSYNEQFF.

There are a few counts of this clonotype. The V and J genes are TRBV29-1 and TRBJ2-3, with D maybe TRBD2 (5 bases). The CDR3 runs to 14 residues. Germline CDR1 reads SQVTM; CDR2 reads ANQGSEA. V was pared by 3 bases and J by 0 bases, with 10 bases between. The CDR3 nucleotides read TGCAGCGTTGATCCCGGGAAAAGCACAGATACGCAGTATTTT. It specifies CSVDPGKSTDTQYF.

This clonotype turned up a few times. The J gene is TRBJ2-7, the V gene TRBV7-2, with 10 bases identical to TRBD1. Germline values: CDR1 SGHTA, CDR2 FQGNSA. The CDR3 consists of 15 residues. The V gene end was trimmed by 5 bases and the J gene end by 2 bases; junction bases not matched to a gene: 6. Here the CDR3 reads CASSEGQGGTYEQYF. CDR3 nucleotide sequence: TGTGCCAGCAGCGAAGGACAGGGGGGTACCTACGAGCAGTACTTC.

The V call is TRBV20-1, the J call TRBJ2-3; the D is unclear. Trimming took 0 bases from V and 3 from J, leaving 10 bases between them. Germline V gene lookup returns CDR1 DFQATT and CDR2 SNEGSKA (reference sequence). The CDR3 is made up of 14 amino acids. The CDR3: CSARDRLGTDTQYF. Here the CDR3 DNA reads TGCAGTGCTAGAGATCGGCTGGGTACAGATACGCAGTATTTT.